This T cell receptor (beta chain) was retrieved from a study of type 1 and type 2 diabetes patients. This clonotype was detected only a few times. This CDR3 spans 17 amino acids. CDR1 and CDR2 (germline): LGHNA, YSLEER. With 0 bases clipped from V and 2 bases from J, the junction kept 3 bases outside the gene matches. Genomic DNA was the PCR template. Multiplex PCR with 30 forward and 13 reverse primers amplified the TCR beta CDR3. TCRdb re-called the multiplex PCR reads with MiXCR, one entry per CDR3 protein. The repertoire includes about 270,000 distinct CDR3 sequences, roughly 50% of them detected once, and roughly 13% sits in the top ten.

Sequences were obtained from peripheral blood mononuclear cells (PBMCs). The receptor comes from a man between 18 and 29 years old with type 2 diabetes. The rearrangement uses TRBV4-3 and TRBJ2-5, with 13 positions matching TRBD2. CDR3: CASSQDGLAGAQETQYF. The CDR3 region has the DNA TGCGCCAGCAGCCAAGACGGACTAGCGGGGGCACAAGAGACCCAGTACTTC.